This T cell receptor (beta chain) comes out of a study of early T cells in non-severe SARS-CoV-2 infection. TCRdb processed the 5' RACE reads anew with MiXCR; each CDR3 protein has one entry. The table lists under 85,000 distinct CDR3 sequences, about an eighth of them singletons. Here the sequenced sample was whole blood, taken at baseline. This clonotype was sampled from an adult who was a healthcare worker with PCR-confirmed SARS-CoV-2 infection or an uninfected control (not recorded which).

This CDR3 is CASSQLAGAYDTQYF. CDR3 DNA sequence: TGTGCCAGCAGCCAACTAGCGGGAGCGTACGATACGCAGTATTTT. The rearrangement joins TRBV7-3 to TRBJ2-3, with 11 bases aligning to TRBD2. V lost 5 bases, J lost 6 bases, and 7 bases stayed unmatched. The germline V gene has CDR1 SGHTA and CDR2 FQGTGA. The CDR3 extends over 15 amino acids.